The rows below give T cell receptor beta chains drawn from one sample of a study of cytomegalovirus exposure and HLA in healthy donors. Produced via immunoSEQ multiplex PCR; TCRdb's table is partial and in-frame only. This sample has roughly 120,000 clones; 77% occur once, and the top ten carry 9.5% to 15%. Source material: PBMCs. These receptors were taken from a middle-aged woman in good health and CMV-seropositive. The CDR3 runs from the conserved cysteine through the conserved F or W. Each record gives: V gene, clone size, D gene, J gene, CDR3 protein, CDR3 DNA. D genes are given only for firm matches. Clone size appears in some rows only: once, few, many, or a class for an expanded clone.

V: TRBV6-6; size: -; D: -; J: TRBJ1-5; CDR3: CASSLRSNQPQHF; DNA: TGTGCCAGCAGTTTACGGAGCAATCAGCCCCAGCATTTT
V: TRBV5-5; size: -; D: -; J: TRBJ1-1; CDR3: CASSLQGNTEAFF; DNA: TGTGCCAGCAGTTTACAGGGGAACACTGAAGCTTTCTTT
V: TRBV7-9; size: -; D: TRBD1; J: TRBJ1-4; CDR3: CASSSGGAGEKLFF; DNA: TGTGCCAGCAGCTCAGGGGGCGCCGGTGAAAAACTGTTTTTT
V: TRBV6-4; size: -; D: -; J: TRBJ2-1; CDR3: CASSSLASYNEQFF; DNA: TGTGCCAGCAGTAGCCTAGCGTCCTACAATGAGCAGTTCTTC
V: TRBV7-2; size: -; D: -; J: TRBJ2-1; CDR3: CASSLQGSAYNEQFF; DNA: TGTGCCAGCAGCTTACAGGGTTCGGCCTACAATGAGCAGTTCTTC
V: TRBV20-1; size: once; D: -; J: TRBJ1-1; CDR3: CSAIRLGEAFF; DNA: TGCAGTGCTATTCGGCTAGGTGAAGCTTTCTTT
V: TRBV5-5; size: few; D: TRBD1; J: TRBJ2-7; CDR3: CASSNPRNRGYHEQYF; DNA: TGTGCCAGCAGTAACCCACGGAACAGGGGCTACCACGAGCAGTACTTC
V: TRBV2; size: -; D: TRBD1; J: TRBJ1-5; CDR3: CASRRGQRNQPQHF; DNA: TGTGCCAGCAGGAGGGGACAGCGAAATCAGCCCCAGCATTTT
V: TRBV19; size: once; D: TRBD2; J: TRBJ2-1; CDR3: CASSSSPGGMNEQFF; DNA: TGTGCCAGTAGTAGCAGTCCGGGAGGAATGAATGAGCAGTTCTTC
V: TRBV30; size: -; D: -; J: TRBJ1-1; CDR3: CAWSVIAGETEAFF; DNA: TGTGCCTGGAGTGTAATAGCAGGGGAGACTGAAGCTTTCTTT
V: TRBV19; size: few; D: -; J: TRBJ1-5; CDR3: CASGNRVSNQPQHF; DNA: TGTGCCAGTGGGAACAGGGTTAGCAATCAGCCCCAGCATTTT
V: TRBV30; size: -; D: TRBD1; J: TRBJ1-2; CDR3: CAWSLTGIYGYTF; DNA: TGTGCCTGGAGTTTGACAGGGATCTATGGCTACACCTTC
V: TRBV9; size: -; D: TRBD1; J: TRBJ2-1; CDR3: CASSVRDGQGEQFF; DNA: TGTGCCAGCAGCGTACGGGACGGACAGGGTGAGCAGTTCTTC
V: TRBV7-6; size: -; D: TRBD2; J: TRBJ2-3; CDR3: CASSKETSDYTDTQYF; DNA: TGTGCCAGCAGCAAAGAGACTAGCGACTACACAGATACGCAGTATTTT
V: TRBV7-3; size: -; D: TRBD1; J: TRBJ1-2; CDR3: CASSLHGTGEGYTF; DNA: TGTGCCAGCAGCCTCCATGGGACAGGGGAAGGCTACACCTTC
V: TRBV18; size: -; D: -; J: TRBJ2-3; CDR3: CASSTQTGIDTQYF; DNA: TGTGCCAGCTCAACTCAAACAGGGATAGATACGCAGTATTTT
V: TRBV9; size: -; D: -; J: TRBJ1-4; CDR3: CASSPDGTLNEKLFF; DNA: TGTGCCAGCAGCCCAGACGGGACTTTAAATGAAAAACTGTTTTTT
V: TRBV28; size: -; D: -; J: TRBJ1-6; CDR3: CASSAGSGNSPLHF; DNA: TGTGCCAGCAGTGCCGGGTCCGGCAATTCACCCCTCCACTTT